In this sample, the clone carrying this T cell receptor beta chain turned up once. This entry is derived from a study of cytomegalovirus exposure and HLA in healthy donors. Germline loops: CDR1 SGDLS, CDR2 YYNGEE. Trimming cost V 0 bases and J 0 bases, with 7 bases left between them. The CDR3 runs to 14 residues. The PCR ran on 60 Vbeta and 13 Jbeta primers. Profiling relied on immunoSEQ multiplex PCR, and the TCRdb table lists in-frame clones only, not all of them. This sample carries 200,000 or so clones, around 75% of them seen once, and the ten largest clones take about 5.6%. This clonotype was sampled from a woman in her thirties in good health and CMV-seropositive. Material: PBMCs. The rearrangement uses TRBV9 and TRBJ2-7; D remains ambiguous. CDR3 nucleotides: TGTGCCAGCAGCGTAGGCACTACCTCCTACGAGCAGTACTTC. The encoded protein is CASSVGTTSYEQYF.